The 18 T cell receptor beta chains below all came from one sample that was sequenced in a study of cytomegalovirus exposure and HLA in healthy donors. Vbeta (60) and Jbeta (13) primers were used in the PCR. Method: immunoSEQ multiplex PCR; TCRdb's copy keeps in-frame clones and lacks some. This table holds 150,000 to 200,000 clones, roughly 84% found once. Material for sequencing was PBMCs. These TCRs come from a boy aged 2 to 9 in good health and CMV-seronegative.

The chain joins TRBV5-4 to TRBJ2-3; D perhaps matches TRBD2 (5 bases). From germline, CDR1 is SGHNT and CDR2 YYREEE (reference sequence). V gave up 7 bases and J gave up 5 bases, with 20 bases separating them. The CDR3 has 15 amino acids. The CDR3 loop is CASETGRASGDTQYF. The CDR3 nucleotides are TGTGCCAGCGAGACGGGAAGGGCCTCGGGAGATACGCAGTATTTT.

The chain is built from TRBV19 and TRBJ2-7, with TRBD1 as a possible D gene (6 bases). Per germline, CDR1 LNHDA and CDR2 SQIVND (reference sequence). This CDR3 has 15 residues. Trimming removed 4 bases from V and 2 bases from J, with 15 bases in between. Here the CDR3 reads CASSNPGHTTYEQYF. DNA for the CDR3: TGTGCCAGTAGTAATCCGGGACACACAACCTACGAGCAGTACTTC.

CDR3 loop: CASSLYRGQASTEAFF. The CDR3 bases are TGTGCCAGCAGTTTATATAGGGGACAGGCTTCCACTGAAGCTTTCTTT. The chain is built from TRBV27 and TRBJ1-1; 8 bases match TRBD1. V dropped 1 base and J dropped 4; count of bases not matched to a gene: 8. CDR3 size: 16 residues. The germline gives CDR1 MNHEY, CDR2 SMNVEV (reference sequence).

The V and J genes are TRBV5-1 and TRBJ2-6; D not certain. Per the germline V gene, CDR1 is SGHRS and CDR2 is YFSETQ. The CDR3 has 16 amino acids. V lost 5 bases to trimming and J lost 0 bases, with 12 bases between them. The CDR3 DNA sequence: TGCGCCAGCAGTCCTCAAGTTAGCTCTGGGGCCAACGTCCTGACTTTC. It specifies CASSPQVSSGANVLTF.

The chain uses TRBV7-3 and TRBJ2-6; D might be TRBD2 (6 bases). Between the trimmed V and J ends, which lost 2 bases and 0 bases, there was a span of 14 bases. This CDR3 is built from 18 residues. The germline V gene encodes CDR1 SGHTA and CDR2 FQGTGA. The CDR3 here is CASSLYSSVNSGANVLTF. CDR3 in DNA: TGTGCCAGCAGCTTATATTCTAGCGTAAACTCTGGGGCCAACGTCCTGACTTTC.

The V gene is TRBV30, the J gene TRBJ2-7; a possible D gene is TRBD1 (5 bases). Germline V gene data show CDR1 as GTSNPN and CDR2 as SVGIG (reference sequence). This CDR3 region has 11 residues. Deletions cut 7 bases from V and 5 bases from J, with 12 bases between. CDR3 protein: CASSDKNEQYF. CDR3 sequence (DNA): TGTGCCTCCTCGGACAAGAACGAGCAGTACTTC.

The rearrangement links TRBV7-9 to TRBJ1-1, with 8 bases fitting TRBD1. Germline lookup yields CDR1 SEHNR and CDR2 FQNEAQ (reference sequence). This CDR3 comprises 16 residues. V lost 3 bases to trimming and J lost 3 bases; unmatched junction nucleotides: 9. CDR3: CASSFRQGRADTEAFF. The CDR3 coding sequence is TGTGCCAGCAGCTTTCGACAGGGGAGGGCAGACACTGAAGCTTTCTTT.

In DNA form, the CDR3 reads TGTGCCACCCTACTTAGTAGCTCCTACAATGAGCAGTTCTTC. This gives the protein CATLLSSSYNEQFF. The chain combines TRBV5-8 with TRBJ2-1, with D unresolved. Trimming left V 9 bases short and J 0 bases short, with 13 bases between. Germline V CDR1 and CDR2: SGHTS, YDEGEE. The CDR3 is made up of 14 amino acids.

The CDR3 nucleotides are TGTGCCATCAGTGAGTCCTCAACCGGGACAGCCTATGGCTACACCTTC. Its translation: CAISESSTGTAYGYTF. V is TRBV10-3 and J is TRBJ1-2; the match to TRBD1 covers 7 bases. Germline V lookup: CDR1 ENHRY, CDR2 SYGVKD. Germline trimming cut 0 bases from V and 4 bases from J; bases unmatched to any gene: 8. CDR3 size: 16 residues.

V gene TRBV19 combines with J gene TRBJ1-1, with 10 bases that match TRBD1. Germline V gives CDR1 LNHDA, CDR2 SQIVND (reference sequence). This CDR3 comprises 16 residues. The V and J ends lost 4 bases and 5 bases, in that order; junction bases with no gene match: 10. Here the CDR3 DNA reads TGTGCCAGTAGTACCAACTGGGACAGGGGCGTTACTGAAGCTTTCTTT. This translates into CASSTNWDRGVTEAFF.

This chain joins TRBV5-8 and TRBJ1-5; TRBD1 aligns across 7 bases. The CDR3 contains 15 residues. Germline CDR1 reads SGHTS; CDR2 reads YDEGEE. V lost 0 bases to trimming and J lost 6 bases; unmatched junction nucleotides: 6. The CDR3 region is CASSLGDSDGQPQHF. In DNA, the CDR3 is TGTGCCAGCAGCTTGGGGGACAGCGACGGTCAGCCCCAGCATTTT. Using reference TRBV5-8 and TRBJ1-5 for the parts outside the CDR3, the full variable domain is EAGVTQSPTHLIKTRGQQATLRCSPISGHTSVYWYQQALGLGLQFLLWYDEGEERNRGNFPPRFSGRQFPNYSSELNVNALELEDSALYLCASSLGDSDGQPQHFGDGTRLSIL.

The table lists this clone with a count of one. The chain employs TRBV2 and TRBJ1-3, with a tentative D call TRBD1 (5 bases). Germline V gives CDR1 SNHLY, CDR2 FYNNEI. V was clipped by 5 bases and J by 5 bases, with 16 bases between them. The CDR3 is 15 residues long. The CDR3 sequence is CASSPAGGKRNTIYF. The CDR3, as DNA: TGTGCCAGCAGTCCCGCGGGGGGTAAAAGAAACACCATATATTTT.

The genes are TRBV11-2 and TRBJ2-7, with 7 bases identical to TRBD1. The germline V gene encodes CDR1 SGHAT and CDR2 FQNNGV. Germline trimming cut 3 bases from V and 2 bases from J; bases unmatched to any gene: 4. The CDR3 is 14 amino acids. The CDR3 loop is CASSFYRGPYEQYF. The CDR3 DNA reads as TGTGCCAGCAGCTTCTACAGGGGCCCCTACGAGCAGTACTTC.

The V and J genes are TRBV14 and TRBJ2-3; 15 bases are a match to TRBD2. The CDR3 has 18 amino acids. Germline values: CDR1 SGHDN, CDR2 FVKESK. J lost 4 bases, V lost 0 bases, and 5 bases had no gene match. The CDR3 here is CASSQDGTSGRLADTQYF. The CDR3 DNA reads as TGTGCCAGCAGCCAAGATGGGACTAGCGGGAGGCTCGCAGATACGCAGTATTTT. Supplemented by reference TRBV14 and TRBJ2-3, the full variable domain reads EAGVTQFPSHSVIEKGQTVTLRCDPISGHDNLYWYRRVMGKEIKFLLHFVKESKQDESGMPNNRFLAERTGGTYSTLKVQPAELEDSGVYFCASSQDGTSGRLADTQYFGPGTRLTVL.

This clone has just a few counts. The chain employs TRBV9 and TRBJ2-3, with D perhaps matching TRBD2 (5 bases). Germline V gene sequence: CDR1 SGDLS, CDR2 YYNGEE. CDR3 length equals 13 residues. V shed 3 bases and J shed 9 bases, with 14 bases lying between them. In nucleotides, the CDR3 is TGTGCCAGCAGCGGTGAGGGAAAGGTCACGCAGTATTTT. Protein sequence: CASSGEGKVTQYF.

This sequence joins TRBV25-1 and TRBJ1-1, with D perhaps matching TRBD1 (5 bases). The CDR3 runs 15 residues. Trimming took 2 bases from V and 1 from J, leaving 11 bases between them. Germline V gene sequence: CDR1 MGHDK, CDR2 SYGVNS. The CDR3 is CASSEHLGQNTEAFF. The DNA for the CDR3 is TGTGCCAGCAGTGAACACCTTGGACAGAACACTGAAGCTTTCTTT.

The rearrangement links TRBV19 to TRBJ1-1; D may be TRBD1 (5 bases). This CDR3 has 15 residues. The germline V gene has CDR1 LNHDA and CDR2 SQIVND (reference sequence). V lost 6 bases to trimming and J lost 4 bases, with 18 bases between them. The DNA of the CDR3 is TGTGCCAGTAGCCCACCCAGGGAAGTGGGCACTGAAGCTTTCTTT. Protein: CASSPPREVGTEAFF.

The chain has TRBV5-1 and TRBJ2-2; 9 nucleotides align to TRBD2. The CDR3 sequence is 16 residues long. Germline V lookup: CDR1 SGHRS, CDR2 YFSETQ. Trimming at V came to 1 base and at J to 1 base, leaving 2 bases not matched to a gene. This CDR3 reads CASSLSGGRNTGELFF. For the CDR3, the DNA is TGCGCCAGCAGCTTGAGCGGGGGGCGGAACACCGGGGAGCTGTTTTTT.